What follows are 10 T cell receptor beta chains derived from one specimen sequenced in a study of shared clonotypes between healthy human individuals. Assay used: immunoSEQ multiplex PCR; TCRdb lists only in-frame clones, some missing. The sample includes about 2.4 million clones, approximately 93% seen only once; the top ten take around 0.37%. Material: naive CD4+ T cells from PBMCs. Documented subset: CD45RA+ positively selected. These receptors all come from a man in his late teens or twenties in good health. Some clones in this sample may be carry-over from other donors' samples.

The chain combines TRBV7-8 with TRBJ1-2, with a tentative D call TRBD1 (5 bases). The germline V gene encodes CDR1 SGHVS and CDR2 FQNEAQ. Trimming left V 5 bases short and J 4 bases short, with 17 bases between. This CDR3 has 15 amino acids. CDR3 nucleotides: TGTGCCAGCAGCGGTGGGGGACCAGGAGCCTATGGCTACACCTTC. Translated, it gives CASSGGGPGAYGYTF.

V usage is TRBV5-1 and J usage is TRBJ2-5; 10 nucleotides agree with TRBD2. The CDR3 covers 15 residues. Germline V gene lookup returns CDR1 SGHRS and CDR2 YFSETQ. J was trimmed by 4 bases and V by 2 bases; bases with no gene match: 5. The CDR3 nucleotides read TGCGCCAGCAGCTTTGCACTAGCGGGACCAGAGACCCAGTACTTC. Its translation: CASSFALAGPETQYF.

The rearrangement links TRBV7-8 to TRBJ2-2; 10 bases align to TRBD1. The CDR3 has 18 amino acids. Germline V gives CDR1 SGHVS, CDR2 FQNEAQ. V dropped 5 bases and J dropped 1; count of bases not matched to a gene: 10. CDR3 amino acids: CASSDGTGAVLNTGELFF. Here the CDR3 DNA reads TGTGCCAGCAGCGACGGGACAGGGGCGGTTCTGAACACCGGGGAGCTGTTTTTT.

This clone was detected only once. CDR3 in amino acids: CASSLNPPGTDTQYF. The CDR3 DNA reads as TGTGCCAGCAGCTTAAATCCCCCCGGCACAGATACGCAGTATTTT. The chain carries TRBV7-3 and TRBJ2-3; D is undetermined. Deletions cut 1 base from V and 1 base from J, with 9 bases between. This CDR3 contains 15 residues. From germline, CDR1 is SGHTA and CDR2 FQGTGA.

The chain joins TRBV5-1 to TRBJ2-2, with D tentatively TRBD1 or TRBD2 (5 bases each). V was cut by 2 bases and J by 5 bases, with 10 bases left in between. The germline V gene has CDR1 SGHRS and CDR2 YFSETQ. The CDR3 runs 14 residues. The CDR3 DNA is TGCGCCAGCAGCTTCCAGGGCGGGACCGGGGAGCTGTTTTTT. This gives the protein CASSFQGGTGELFF.

The J gene is TRBJ1-5, the V gene TRBV6-5, with D hard to call. The germline V gene has CDR1 MNHEY and CDR2 SVGAGI. Trimming shortened V by 6 bases and J by 7 bases, and 16 bases separated the two germline ends. The CDR3 extends over 14 amino acids. The CDR3 bases are TGTGCCAGCAGCCAATCGACGGACGACCAGCCCCAGCATTTT. Translating gives CASSQSTDDQPQHF.

This clone was detected once. This chain connects TRBV11-2 to TRBJ2-5; D perhaps matches TRBD1 (8 bases). The V gene lost 4 bases and the J gene lost 2 bases, with 14 bases spanning the gap. This CDR3 is built from 15 residues. From germline, CDR1 is SGHAT and CDR2 FQNNGV. The DNA of the CDR3 is TGTGCCAGCAGCTATGGACAGGGAGGGCAAGAGACCCAGTACTTC. Amino acids: CASSYGQGGQETQYF.

The J gene is TRBJ1-1, the V gene TRBV11-2; D ambiguous. Trimming removed 5 bases from V and 10 bases from J, with 17 bases in between. Per the germline V gene, CDR1 is SGHAT and CDR2 is FQNNGV. The length of the CDR3 is 13 residues. The CDR3 DNA is TGTGCCAGCAGCCCAGAAGGGTGGGGTGTAGCTTTCTTT. This encodes CASSPEGWGVAFF.

V usage is TRBV5-1 and J usage is TRBJ2-1, with 8 positions matching TRBD2. The CDR3 consists of 15 residues. Germline V CDR1 and CDR2: SGHRS, YFSETQ. The junction had 3 bases not matched to a gene; V was cut back by 1 base and J by 3 bases. For the CDR3, the DNA is TGCGCCAGCAGCTTGAACGGGAGGGTCTACAATGAGCAGTTCTTC. Residues: CASSLNGRVYNEQFF.

This sequence joins TRBV6-1 and TRBJ2-3; D might be TRBD1 (5 bases). V dropped 4 bases and J dropped 0 bases, with 14 bases sitting between them. The CDR3 totals 16 residues. CDR1 is MNHNS and CDR2 is SASEGT in the germline V gene. The CDR3 is CASSGRWGLSTDTQYF. CDR3 in DNA: TGTGCCAGCAGTGGGCGGTGGGGCTTGAGCACAGATACGCAGTATTTT.